This TCR beta chain was captured in a study of blood T cell repertoires in COVID-19. In the study overall: Spain, Italy and the United States supplied samples that represented acute and convalescent COVID-19.

The CDR3 is 16 amino acids. Germline values: CDR1 SGDLS, CDR2 YYNGEE. Trimming left V 0 bases short and J 6 bases short, with 16 bases between. The data were produced by immunoSEQ multiplex PCR, yet TCRdb's version contains in-frame clones alone and is incomplete. The repertoire consists of some 150,000 clones, with around 79% occurring once and the leading ten covering around 5%. Patients at the Seattle site were enrolled during active infection and followed longitudinally. Sequencing input: peripheral blood. The receptor comes from an older woman with COVID-19, enrolled during active disease. The chain carries TRBV9 and TRBJ2-1; possible D gene TRBD1, 5 bases. In DNA, the CDR3 is TGTGCCAGCAGCGTAGGGGTGCGTCAGGGCGGCAATGAGCAGTTCTTC. Translation: CASSVGVRQGGNEQFF.